This T cell receptor beta chain was retrieved from a study of T cell repertoires in cytomegalovirus infection. Study information: Well-studied HLA-B-restricted epitopes and recently identified HLA-C-restricted epitopes of CMV were both used in the study. Public signatures in TCR beta pointed to CMV infection and matching HLA type.

The CDR3 is 12 amino acids. CDR1 and CDR2 (germline): SGDLS, YYNGEE. Trimming stripped 0 bases from V and 8 bases from J, with 6 bases between. Using its own MiXCR run on the reads, TCRdb lists one record per CDR3 protein. The data hold some 560,000 distinct CDR3 sequences, with approximately 40% observed a single time. This clonotype was found once. Its antigen is not known. Study results and limitations: Ex vivo, HLA-C-restricted CMV-specific TCR beta clonotypes prevailed over the rest of the response. Cumulative public TCR beta family frequency identified CMV carriers with the relevant HLA.

The TCR was taken from a human donor in good health (CMV status not recorded). Some clones in this sample may be carry-over from other donors' samples. The chain uses TRBV9 and TRBJ1-3; no clear D gene. The sample in question was cultured PBMCs, obtained from culture after CMV antigen stimulation. The CDR3 coding sequence is TGTGCCAGCAGCGTAGTCGGAGACACCATATATTTT. It codes for CASSVVGDTIYF. Supplemented by reference TRBV9 and TRBJ1-3, the full variable domain reads DSGVTQTPKHLITATGQRVTLRCSPRSGDLSVYWYQQSLDQGLQFLIQYYNGEERAKGNILERFSAQQFPDLHSELNLSSLELGDSALYFCASSVVGDTIYFGEGSWLTVV.